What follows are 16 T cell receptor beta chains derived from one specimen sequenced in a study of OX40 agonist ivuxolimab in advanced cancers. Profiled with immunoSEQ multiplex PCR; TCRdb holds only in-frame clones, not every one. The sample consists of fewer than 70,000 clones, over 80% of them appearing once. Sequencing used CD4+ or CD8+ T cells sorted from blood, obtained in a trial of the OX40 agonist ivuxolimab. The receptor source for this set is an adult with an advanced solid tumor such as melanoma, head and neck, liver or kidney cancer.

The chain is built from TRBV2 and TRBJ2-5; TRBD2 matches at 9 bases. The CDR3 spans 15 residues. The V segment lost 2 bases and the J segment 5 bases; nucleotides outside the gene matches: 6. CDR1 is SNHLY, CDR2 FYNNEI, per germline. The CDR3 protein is CASSERGGAPETQYF. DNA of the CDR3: TGTGCCAGCAGTGAACGCGGGGGGGCCCCGGAGACCCAGTACTTC.

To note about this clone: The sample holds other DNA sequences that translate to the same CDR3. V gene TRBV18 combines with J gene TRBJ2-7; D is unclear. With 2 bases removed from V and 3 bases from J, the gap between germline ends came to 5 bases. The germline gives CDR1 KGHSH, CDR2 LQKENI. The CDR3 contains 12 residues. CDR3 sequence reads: CASSPGSYEQYV. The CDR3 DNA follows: TGTGCCAGCTCACCAGGCAGCTACGAGCAGTACGTC.

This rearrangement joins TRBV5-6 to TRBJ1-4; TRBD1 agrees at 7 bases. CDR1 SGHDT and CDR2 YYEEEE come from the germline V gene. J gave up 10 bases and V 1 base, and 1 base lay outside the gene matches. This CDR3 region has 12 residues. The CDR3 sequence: CASSLQGGKLFF. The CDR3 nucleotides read TGTGCCAGCAGCTTGCAGGGGGGAAAACTGTTTTTT. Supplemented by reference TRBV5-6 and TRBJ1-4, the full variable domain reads DAGVTQSPTHLIKTRGQQVTLRCSPKSGHDTVSWYQQALGQGPQFIFQYYEEEERQRGNFPDRFSGHQFPNYSSELNVNALLLGDSALYLCASSLQGGKLFFGSGTQLSVL.

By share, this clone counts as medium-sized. The CDR3 is CASGTFGSYNEQFF. CDR3 nucleotides: TGTGCTAGTGGGACTTTTGGCTCCTACAATGAGCAGTTCTTC. The rearrangement joins TRBV12-5 to TRBJ2-1; D is unclear. Looked up from germline, CDR1 is LGHNT and CDR2 is FRNRAP. The V and J ends lost 6 bases and 0 bases respectively, with 9 bases between them. CDR3 length equals 14 residues.

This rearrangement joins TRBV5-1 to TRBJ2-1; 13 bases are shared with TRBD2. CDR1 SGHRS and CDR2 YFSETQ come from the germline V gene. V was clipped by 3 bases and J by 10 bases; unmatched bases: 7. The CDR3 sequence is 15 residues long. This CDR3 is CASSSTSGRAGEQFF. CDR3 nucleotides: TGCGCCAGCAGCTCCACTAGCGGGAGGGCAGGGGAGCAGTTCTTC.

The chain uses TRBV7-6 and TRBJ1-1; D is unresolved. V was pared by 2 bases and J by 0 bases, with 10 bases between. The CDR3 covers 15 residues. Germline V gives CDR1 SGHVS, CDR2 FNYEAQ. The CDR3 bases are TGTGCCAGCAGCTTAAGTCTGGGGATGAACACTGAAGCTTTCTTT. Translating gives CASSLSLGMNTEAFF.

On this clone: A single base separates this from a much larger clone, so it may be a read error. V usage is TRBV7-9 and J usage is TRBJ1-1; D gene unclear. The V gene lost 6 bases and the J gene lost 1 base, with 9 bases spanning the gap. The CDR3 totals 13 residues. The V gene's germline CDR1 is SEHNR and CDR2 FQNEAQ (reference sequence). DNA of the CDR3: TGTGCCAGCAGTCGGACGGAGAACACTGAAGCTTTCTTT. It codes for CASSRTENTEAFF.

CDR3 DNA: TGTGCCAGCAGCGGACACAGGGTCTCTAGCACAGATACGCAGTATTTT. Its protein is CASSGHRVSSTDTQYF. The chain uses TRBV9 and TRBJ2-3; weak D call: TRBD1 (6 bases). Germline lookup yields CDR1 SGDLS and CDR2 YYNGEE. V lost 3 bases, J lost 0 bases, and 14 bases lay in between. There are 16 residues in the CDR3.

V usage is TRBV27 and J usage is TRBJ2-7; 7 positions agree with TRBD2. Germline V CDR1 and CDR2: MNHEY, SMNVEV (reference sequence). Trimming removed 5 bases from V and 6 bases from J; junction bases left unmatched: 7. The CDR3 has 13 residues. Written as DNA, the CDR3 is TGTGCCAGCAGTCCCGGACTAGTAGTCGAGCAGTACTTC. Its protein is CASSPGLVVEQYF.

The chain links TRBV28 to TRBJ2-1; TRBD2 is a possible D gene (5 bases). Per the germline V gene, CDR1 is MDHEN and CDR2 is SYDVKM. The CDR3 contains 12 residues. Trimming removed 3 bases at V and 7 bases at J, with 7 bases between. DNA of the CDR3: TGTGCCAGCAGTTTTCGAGGGAATGAGCAGTTCTTC. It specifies CASSFRGNEQFF.

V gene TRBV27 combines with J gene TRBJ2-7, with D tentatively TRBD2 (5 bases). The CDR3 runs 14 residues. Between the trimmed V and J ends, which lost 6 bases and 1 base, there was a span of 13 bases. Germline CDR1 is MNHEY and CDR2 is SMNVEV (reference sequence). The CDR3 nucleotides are TGTGCCAGCAGACCCGGGGTCCGATCCTACGAGCAGTACTTC. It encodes CASRPGVRSYEQYF.

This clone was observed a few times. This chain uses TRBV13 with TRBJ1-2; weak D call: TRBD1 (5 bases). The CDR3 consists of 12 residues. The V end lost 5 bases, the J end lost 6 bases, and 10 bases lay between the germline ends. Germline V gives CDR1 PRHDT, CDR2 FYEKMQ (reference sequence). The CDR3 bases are TGTGCCAGCAGCCGGGACGGGAATGGCTACACCTTC. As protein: CASSRDGNGYTF.

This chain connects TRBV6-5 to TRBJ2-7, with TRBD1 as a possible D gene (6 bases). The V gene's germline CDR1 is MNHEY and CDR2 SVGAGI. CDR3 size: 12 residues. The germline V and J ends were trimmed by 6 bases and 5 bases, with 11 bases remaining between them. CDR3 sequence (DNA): TGTGCCAGCAGACAGGGTACCCACGAGCAGTACTTC. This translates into CASRQGTHEQYF.

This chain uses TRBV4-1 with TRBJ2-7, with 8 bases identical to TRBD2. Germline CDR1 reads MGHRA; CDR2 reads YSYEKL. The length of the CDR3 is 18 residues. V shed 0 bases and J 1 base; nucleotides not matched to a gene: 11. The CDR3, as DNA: TGCGCCAGCAGCCAAGACCCGGGCGGACTAGCCGCGTCCTACGAGCAGTACTTC. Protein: CASSQDPGGLAASYEQYF.

The CDR3 region is CASSAGQSPDYGYTF. The DNA for the CDR3 is TGTGCCAGCTCCGCCGGACAGTCCCCCGACTATGGCTACACCTTC. This chain uses TRBV18 with TRBJ1-2; possible D gene TRBD1, 6 bases. The CDR3 loop spans 15 amino acids. CDR1 KGHSH and CDR2 LQKENI come from the germline V gene. Trimming removed 6 bases at V and 3 bases at J, with 17 bases between.

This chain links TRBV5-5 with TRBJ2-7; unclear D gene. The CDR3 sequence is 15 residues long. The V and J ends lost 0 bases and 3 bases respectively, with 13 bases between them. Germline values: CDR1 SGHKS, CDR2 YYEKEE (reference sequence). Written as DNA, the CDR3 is TGTGCCAGCAGCTTGGAGTCCACGTTAATCTACGAGCAGTACGTC. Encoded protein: CASSLESTLIYEQYV.